What follows are 26 T cell receptor beta chains derived from one specimen sequenced in a study of T cell changes during pregnancy in multiple sclerosis. Profiling relied on immunoSEQ multiplex PCR, and the TCRdb table lists in-frame clones only, not all of them. The data show about 97,000 clones, 90% seen once. Sequenced here: peripheral blood, sampled in the second trimester of pregnancy. These receptor sequences come from a female donor in good health, enrolled as a control in a pregnancy study.

The chain employs TRBV11-2 and TRBJ1-2; D is possibly TRBD1 (6 bases). CDR1 is SGHAT and CDR2 is FQNNGV in the germline V gene. The CDR3 consists of 14 residues. Trimming removed 2 bases from V and 3 bases from J, with 10 bases in between. Here the CDR3 DNA reads TGTGCCAGCAGCTTATCAGGGGCAGACTATGGCTACACCTTC. Residues: CASSLSGADYGYTF.

V is TRBV4-1 and J is TRBJ2-5; possibly TRBD2 for D (6 bases). There are 14 residues in the CDR3. Germline V gene lookup returns CDR1 MGHRA and CDR2 YSYEKL. V shed 5 bases and J shed 2 bases, with 12 bases lying between them. The CDR3 bases are TGCGCCAGCAGCTCGCGGGAATCGCAAGAGACCCAGTACTTC. Amino acids: CASSSRESQETQYF.

V gene TRBV7-9 combines with J gene TRBJ2-1; possible D gene TRBD2, 6 bases. CDR1 SEHNR and CDR2 FQNEAQ come from the germline V gene (reference sequence). This CDR3 is 13 amino acids long. V was trimmed by 0 bases and J by 14 bases, leaving 14 bases between them. The CDR3 DNA reads TGTGCCAGCAGCTTAGCGGGGGGAACGGGGGAGTTCTTC. Translated: CASSLAGGTGEFF. Drawing the rest from reference TRBV7-9 and TRBJ2-1, the complete variable domain is DTGVSQNPRHKITKRGQNVTFRCDPISEHNRLYWYRQTLGQGPEFLTYFQNEAQLEKSRLLSDRFSAERPKGSFSTLEIQRTEQGDSAMYLCASSLAGGTGEFFGPGTRLTVL.

V usage is TRBV11-3 and J usage is TRBJ1-1, with TRBD1 matching 8 bases. Germline assignment: CDR1 SGHNT and CDR2 YENEEA. The ends lost 5 bases at V and 1 base at J; junction bases unmatched: 3. This CDR3 contains 14 residues. CDR3 sequence: CASSQGQGNTEAFF. The CDR3 bases are TGTGCCAGCAGCCAAGGACAGGGGAACACTGAAGCTTTCTTT.

The genes are TRBV9 and TRBJ1-3; 9 bases align to TRBD1. Trimming took 4 bases from V and 2 from J; bases not matched to a gene: 10. The CDR3 is made up of 17 amino acids. The V gene's germline CDR1 is SGDLS and CDR2 YYNGEE. The CDR3 protein is CASSPRVWDRAGNTIYF. CDR3 sequence (DNA): TGTGCCAGCAGCCCTCGGGTCTGGGACAGGGCTGGAAACACCATATATTTT.

The chain links TRBV28 to TRBJ2-1, with D hard to call. The germline gives CDR1 MDHEN, CDR2 SYDVKM. Trimming cost V 1 base and J 5 bases, with 6 bases left between them. The CDR3 contains 13 residues. The CDR3 nucleotides are TGTGCCAGCAGTTTATACAGAGACAATGAGCAGTTCTTC. Translated, it gives CASSLYRDNEQFF.

J is TRBJ2-7 and V is TRBV27, with 7 nucleotides matching TRBD1. The ends lost 2 bases at V and 2 bases at J; junction bases unmatched: 3. There are 14 residues in the CDR3. Germline loops: CDR1 MNHEY, CDR2 SMNVEV (reference sequence). The CDR3 DNA sequence: TGTGCCAGCAGTTTACTCGGACAGGCCTACGAGCAGTACTTC. Translation gives CASSLLGQAYEQYF.

This sequence joins TRBV10-3 and TRBJ1-2; a possible D gene is TRBD1 (5 bases). Trimming left V 6 bases short and J 4 bases short, with 12 bases between. The CDR3 consists of 13 residues. Germline assignment: CDR1 ENHRY and CDR2 SYGVKD. The CDR3 nucleotides are TGTGCCATCAGGCGAGGGACTGTCTATGGCTACACCTTC. It specifies CAIRRGTVYGYTF.

The rearrangement uses TRBV6-1 and TRBJ1-6; D gene unclear. This CDR3 contains 15 residues. Trimming left V 6 bases short and J 5 bases short, with 14 bases between. CDR1 is MNHNS, CDR2 SASEGT, per germline. CDR3 protein: CASSHSSSNNSPLHF. The DNA for the CDR3 is TGTGCCAGCAGCCACAGCAGTTCTAATAATTCACCCCTCCACTTT.

V gene TRBV6-5 combines with J gene TRBJ1-5; no clear D gene. Looked up from germline, CDR1 is MNHEY and CDR2 is SVGAGI. V was pared by 6 bases and J by 0 bases, with 12 bases between. The CDR3 is 15 amino acids. The CDR3 coding sequence is TGTGCCAGCAGAGAAACAGCGGGTAGCAATCAGCCCCAGCATTTT. It encodes CASRETAGSNQPQHF.

The genes are TRBV13 and TRBJ2-7; 7 positions agree with TRBD1. This CDR3 has 15 amino acids. Germline CDR1 is PRHDT and CDR2 is FYEKMQ (reference sequence). V was clipped by 0 bases and J by 3 bases; unmatched bases: 5. CDR3 DNA: TGTGCCAGCAGCTTAGGCCTGGGACAGTTCTACGAGCAGTACTTC. This gives the protein CASSLGLGQFYEQYF.

In its sample, this clone was seen once. J is TRBJ2-7 and V is TRBV9, with TRBD1 matching 7 bases. With V trimmed by 2 bases and J by 5 bases, 10 bases remained unmatched. The CDR3 length is 15 residues. Germline-derived CDR1 and CDR2 are SGDLS and YYNGEE. CDR3 bases: TGTGCCAGCAGCGTTTCGACAGGGTCATTCGACGAGCAGTACTTC. It encodes CASSVSTGSFDEQYF. Full variable domain (outside the CDR3, taken from reference TRBV9 and TRBJ2-7): DSGVTQTPKHLITATGQRVTLRCSPRSGDLSVYWYQQSLDQGLQFLIQYYNGEERAKGNILERFSAQQFPDLHSELNLSSLELGDSALYFCASSVSTGSFDEQYFGPGTRLTVT.

The chain is built from TRBV7-2 and TRBJ2-3; 14 nucleotides match TRBD2. This CDR3 has 16 residues. The trim removed 3 bases at V and 4 bases at J, leaving 3 bases unmatched. Germline assignment: CDR1 SGHTA and CDR2 FQGNSA. CDR3 protein: CASSLTSGRAADTQYF. CDR3 DNA sequence: TGTGCCAGCAGCTTGACTAGCGGGAGGGCCGCAGATACGCAGTATTTT.

The V and J genes are TRBV4-3 and TRBJ2-7; D gene uncertain. Germline-derived CDR1 and CDR2 are LGHNA and YSLEER. This CDR3 is built from 14 residues. V was pared by 0 bases and J by 0 bases, with 6 bases between. CDR3 sequence (DNA): TGCGCCAGCAGCCAAGAGCGGTACTCCTACGAGCAGTACTTC. Translating it yields CASSQERYSYEQYF.

This clone appeared a single time. V and J are TRBV27 and TRBJ1-3, with D perhaps TRBD1 (5 bases). Deletions cut 5 bases from V and 0 bases from J, with 14 bases between. The germline V gene encodes CDR1 MNHEY and CDR2 SMNVEV (reference sequence). The CDR3 has 16 residues. The CDR3 DNA follows: TGTGCCAGCAGTCTCAGTCCAGGGTCCTCTGGAAACACCATATATTTT. Translation gives CASSLSPGSSGNTIYF.

CDR3 in amino acids: CASRSAGGTGYNEQFF. DNA for the CDR3: TGTGCCAGTAGAAGCGCGGGGGGCACGGGGTACAATGAGCAGTTCTTC. The chain couples TRBV19 to TRBJ2-1; 8 nucleotides match TRBD2. This CDR3 has 16 amino acids. The V gene end was trimmed by 6 bases and the J gene end by 4 bases; junction bases not matched to a gene: 11. The germline V gene encodes CDR1 LNHDA and CDR2 SQIVND (reference sequence).

This sequence joins TRBV28 and TRBJ2-7; TRBD1 agrees at 7 bases. The J segment lost 2 bases and the V segment lost 5 bases, leaving 9 bases of the junction unmatched. The CDR3 runs to 15 residues. Germline V gives CDR1 MDHEN, CDR2 SYDVKM. The CDR3 nucleotides are TGTGCCAGCAGTCGCCCGACAGGGTATCCCTACGAGCAGTACTTC. Translating gives CASSRPTGYPYEQYF.

The V call is TRBV5-1, the J call TRBJ2-2, with 8 nucleotides matching TRBD2. The CDR3 is 16 residues long. With V trimmed by 4 bases and J by 1 base, 6 bases remained unmatched. Germline CDR1 reads SGHRS; CDR2 reads YFSETQ. Here the CDR3 reads CASSPLLAGNTGELFF. In nucleotides, the CDR3 is TGCGCCAGCAGCCCCCTTCTAGCGGGGAACACCGGGGAGCTGTTTTTT.

About this clone: This sample also contains other DNA sequences that code for the same CDR3. This chain joins TRBV18 and TRBJ2-5; no reliable D call. This CDR3 comprises 14 residues. CDR1 is KGHSH and CDR2 is LQKENI in the germline V gene. V lost 2 bases and J 2 bases, leaving 9 bases between the germline ends. The CDR3 protein is CASSPGQGQETQYF. Here the CDR3 DNA reads TGTGCCAGCTCACCAGGGCAAGGACAAGAGACCCAGTACTTC.

This chain joins TRBV14 and TRBJ2-7; TRBD1 matches at 7 bases. The V gene's germline CDR1 is SGHDN and CDR2 FVKESK. The CDR3 has 14 residues. V trimming: 4 bases; J trimming: 3 bases; junction bases outside the gene matches: 6. The CDR3 DNA reads TGTGCCAGCAGCCCTTGGACAGGTGGCTACGAGCAGTACTTC. Its translation is CASSPWTGGYEQYF.

The chain is built from TRBV6-1 and TRBJ1-2; TRBD1 matches 7 bases. V shed 6 bases and J 8 bases; nucleotides not matched to a gene: 9. CDR3 length equals 13 residues. Germline V gene lookup returns CDR1 MNHNS and CDR2 SASEGT. CDR3 nucleotides: TGTGCCAGCAGGCCAGACAGGGCGCGGGGCTACACCTTC. Translating it yields CASRPDRARGYTF.

The chain uses TRBV27 and TRBJ1-5, with a tentative D call TRBD1 (5 bases). This CDR3 comprises 15 residues. Trimming took 8 bases from V and 6 from J, leaving 20 bases between them. CDR1 is MNHEY and CDR2 is SMNVEV in the germline V gene (reference sequence). The CDR3 spells CASGPGGGLGQPQHF. The CDR3 DNA sequence: TGTGCCAGCGGCCCCGGGGGAGGCCTGGGTCAGCCCCAGCATTTT.

The CDR3 loop is CASSFRQGVTEAFF. The CDR3 DNA sequence: TGTGCCAGTAGTTTCCGACAGGGTGTGACTGAAGCTTTCTTT. This chain connects TRBV19 to TRBJ1-1; TRBD1 matches 7 bases. Trimming cost V 5 bases and J 5 bases; bases outside gene matches: 8. The CDR3 covers 14 residues. Germline CDR1 LNHDA, CDR2 SQIVND (reference sequence).

The chain employs TRBV28 and TRBJ1-5; 11 bases match TRBD1. Germline-derived CDR1 and CDR2 are MDHEN and SYDVKM. V dropped 4 bases and J dropped 4; count of bases not matched to a gene: 6. The CDR3 sequence is 16 residues long. This CDR3 reads CASSSSGTGGNQPQHF. Written as DNA, the CDR3 is TGTGCCAGCAGTTCCTCCGGGACAGGGGGGAATCAGCCCCAGCATTTT.

The chain couples TRBV4-1 to TRBJ2-7; 7 nucleotides agree with TRBD2. This CDR3 spans 16 amino acids. Per germline, CDR1 MGHRA and CDR2 YSYEKL. J lost 0 bases, V lost 0 bases, and 5 bases had no gene match. This CDR3 is CASSQDLASGSYEQYF. The CDR3 nucleotides are TGCGCCAGCAGCCAAGATTTGGCTAGCGGCTCCTACGAGCAGTACTTC.

The rearrangement joins TRBV18 to TRBJ2-2, with D hard to call. V shed 2 bases and J shed 7 bases, with 8 bases lying between them. This CDR3 contains 13 residues. The germline V gene encodes CDR1 KGHSH and CDR2 LQKENI. The CDR3 sequence is CASSPTEIGELFF. CDR3 in DNA: TGTGCCAGCTCACCAACGGAGATCGGGGAGCTGTTTTTT.